These T cell receptor beta chains were read from a single sample in a study of technical replicates of blood from a handful of donors. Clones were read by immunoSEQ multiplex PCR, and TCRdb kept only the in-frame ones, dropping some. The sample carries tens of thousands of clones, under 95% recorded once. The sample comprised T cells isolated from PBMCs. Receptors originate from a human donor in good health. CDR3s include the opening cysteine and the closing phenylalanine or tryptophan. D genes are given only for firm matches. Size is stated for part of the rows, as once, few or many counts, or as a class when the clone is expanded.

size | J | D | V | DNA | CDR3
once | TRBJ2-7 | . | TRBV19 | TGTGCCAGTAGTTCCAGGGTTTATACCTACGAGCAGTACTTC | CASSSRVYTYEQYF
. | TRBJ2-7 | TRBD1 | TRBV5-8 | TGTGCCAGCAGCTTTGGGACAGGGGGGTACGAGCAGTACTTC | CASSFGTGGYEQYF
once | TRBJ2-1 | TRBD1 | TRBV7-9 | TGTGCCAGCAGGGGACAGTTCCGGGGCAATGAGCAGTTCTTC | CASRGQFRGNEQFF
once | TRBJ2-6 | TRBD2 | TRBV13 | TGTGCCAGCAGCTTAGGTCCGGGACTAGCGGACCTATTCTCTGGGGCCAACGTCCTGACTTTC | CASSLGPGLADLFSGANVLTF
. | TRBJ2-3 | . | TRBV27 | TGTGCCAGCAGTTCCCGACAGTACACAGATACGCAGTATTTT | CASSSRQYTDTQYF
. | TRBJ2-3 | . | TRBV10-3 | TGTGCCATCACCGACGGACATGAGTCTAGCACAGATACGCAGTATTTT | CAITDGHESSTDTQYF
. | TRBJ1-1 | . | TRBV28 | TGTGCCAGCACGGGCCTAGGAGGGACTGAAGCTTTCTTT | CASTGLGGTEAFF
. | TRBJ1-2 | . | TRBV4-2 | TGTGCCGGCAGCCAAGTACAAGGGGGATCAAACTATGGCTACACCTTC | CAGSQVQGGSNYGYTF
. | TRBJ2-7 | . | TRBV5-8 | TGTGCCAGCAGCTTTGGGCAGGGAGGTTTTGGGGACGAGCAGTACTTC | CASSFGQGGFGDEQYF
. | TRBJ1-2 | . | TRBV29-1 | TGCAGCGTAGCGGGGCGGGGTAAGGACTATGGCTACACCTTC | CSVAGRGKDYGYTF
. | TRBJ2-5 | . | TRBV18 | TGTGCCAGCTCACCACCTGTAAAGCCCCAAGAGACCCAGTACTTC | CASSPPVKPQETQYF
. | TRBJ2-1 | TRBD2 | TRBV10-3 | TGTGCCATCAGTGGACTAGCGGGGAACAATGAGCAGTTCTTC | CAISGLAGNNEQFF
. | TRBJ1-1 | . | TRBV28 | TGTGCCAGCAGTCCCAGGACAGAGAGGAACACTGAAGCTTTCTTT | CASSPRTERNTEAFF
. | TRBJ2-5 | TRBD1 | TRBV6-1 | TGTGCCAGCAGCGGGACAGGGTTAATAGAGACCCAGTACTTC | CASSGTGLIETQYF
. | TRBJ2-1 | . | TRBV7-9 | TGTGCCAGCAGCTTACCCCGGGAAGGGATAAATGAGCAGTTCTTC | CASSLPREGINEQFF
once | TRBJ1-3 | TRBD1 | TRBV7-9 | TGTGCCAGCAGCCGACAGGGACTCTCTGGAAACACCATATATTTT | CASSRQGLSGNTIYF
. | TRBJ2-7 | TRBD2 | TRBV6-5 | TGTGCCAGCAGTTACTCCACCGGGACTAGGTCCTACGAGCAGTACTTC | CASSYSTGTRSYEQYF
once | TRBJ1-1 | . | TRBV28 | TGTGCCAGCCGAACAGGTACACCGATGAACACTGAAGCTTTCTTT | CASRTGTPMNTEAFF
. | TRBJ2-5 | TRBD1 | TRBV18 | TGTGCCAGCTCACCACCGGTCGGGACAGACCAAGAGACCCAGTACTTC | CASSPPVGTDQETQYF
once | TRBJ2-7 | TRBD2 | TRBV19 | TGTGCCAGTAGTAGAGCTGGGGGTCATTCGGCTAGCGGGAATTACGAGCAGTACTTC | CASSRAGGHSASGNYEQYF
few | TRBJ1-1 | . | TRBV5-1 | TGCGCCAGCAGTCGTGAAATTTACAGCGGGGTTCGAGAAGCTTTCTTT | CASSREIYSGVREAFF
. | TRBJ2-7 | . | TRBV27 | TGTGCCAGCAGCTCAGTCTTTACAACCTACGAGCAGTACTTC | CASSSVFTTYEQYF
. | TRBJ2-3 | . | TRBV5-1 | TGCGCCAGCAGCTTGTATAGCTACGAAACGCAGTATTTT | CASSLYSYETQYF
. | TRBJ1-4 | . | TRBV5-6 | TGTGCCAGCAGCTTGGCGGGGGTAAACGAAAAACTGTTTTTT | CASSLAGVNEKLFF
. | TRBJ2-3 | . | TRBV2 | TGTGCCAGCAGTGCTCGGCGCGGTGGGTTCACAGATACGCAGTATTTT | CASSARRGGFTDTQYF
. | TRBJ2-3 | . | TRBV2 | TGTGCCAGCAGTAAAGGAGGCACAGATACGCAGTATTTT | CASSKGGTDTQYF
. | TRBJ1-5 | . | TRBV6-1 | TGTGCCAGCAGAGGGAGGGCGTATCAGCCCCAGCATTTT | CASRGRAYQPQHF